The clone carrying this T cell receptor (beta chain) was picked up a small number of times. Its antigen is unidentified. From germline, CDR1 is LNHNV and CDR2 YYDKDF (reference sequence). V trimming: 4 bases; J trimming: 4 bases; junction bases outside the gene matches: 6. The CDR3 runs to 14 residues. Library preparation for TCR beta used quantitative 5'-RACE with molecular barcodes. TCRdb reprocessed the 5' RACE reads via MiXCR and lists one record per CDR3 protein. Of over 400,000 distinct CDR3 sequences detected, 26% appear once; the ten largest clones hold 0.89%. This record comes from a study of CD8 T cells in ankylosing spondylitis. Broader study findings: From matched ankylosing spondylitis synovial fluid, disease-linked clones were reportedly recovered at significantly enriched levels. What appeared characteristic of ankylosing spondylitis blood was a TCR beta motif of eight highly homologous variants.

The rearrangement links TRBV15 to TRBJ2-7; 8 bases map to TRBD2. This TCR was recovered from a male donor with ankylosing spondylitis. Sequenced: blood, either unsorted or a sorted T cell fraction (not recorded which). This CDR3 reads CATSTRTSHYEQYF. CDR3 nucleotide sequence: TGTGCCACCAGCACGCGGACTAGCCATTACGAGCAGTACTTC.